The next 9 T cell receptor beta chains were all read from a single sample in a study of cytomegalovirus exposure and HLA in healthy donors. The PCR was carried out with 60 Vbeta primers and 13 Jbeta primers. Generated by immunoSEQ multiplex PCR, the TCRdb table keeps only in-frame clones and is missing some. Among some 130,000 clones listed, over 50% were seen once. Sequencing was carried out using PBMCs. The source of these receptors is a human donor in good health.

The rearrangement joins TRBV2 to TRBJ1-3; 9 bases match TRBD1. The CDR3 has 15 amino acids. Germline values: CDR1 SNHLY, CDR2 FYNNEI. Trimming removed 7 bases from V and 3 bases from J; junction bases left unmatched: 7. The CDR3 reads CASNMDRGFGNTIYF. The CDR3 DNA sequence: TGTGCCAGCAATATGGACAGGGGTTTTGGAAACACCATATATTTT.

CDR3 in amino acids: CASSYLTGTNEQYF. The CDR3 DNA reads as TGTGCCAGCAGCTACCTCACAGGTACTAACGAGCAGTACTTC. This chain uses TRBV7-9 with TRBJ2-7, with D possibly matching TRBD1 (5 bases). The CDR3 is 14 amino acids. The V end lost 4 bases, the J end lost 5 bases, and 15 bases lay between the germline ends. Germline CDR1 reads SEHNR; CDR2 reads FQNEAQ (reference sequence).

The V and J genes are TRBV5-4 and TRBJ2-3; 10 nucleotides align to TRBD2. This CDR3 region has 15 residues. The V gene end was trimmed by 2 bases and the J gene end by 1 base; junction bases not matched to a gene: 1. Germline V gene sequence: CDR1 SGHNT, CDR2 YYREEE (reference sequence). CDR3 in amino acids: CASSLGLAGTDTQYF. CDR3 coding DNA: TGTGCCAGCAGCTTAGGACTAGCGGGCACAGATACGCAGTATTTT.

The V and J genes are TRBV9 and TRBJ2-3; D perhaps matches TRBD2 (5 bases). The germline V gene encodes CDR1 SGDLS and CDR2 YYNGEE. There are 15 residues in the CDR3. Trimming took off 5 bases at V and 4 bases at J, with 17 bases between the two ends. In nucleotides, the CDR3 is TGTGCCAGCAGTTCCGGACTGAGAGGTGCAGATACGCAGTATTTT. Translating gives CASSSGLRGADTQYF.

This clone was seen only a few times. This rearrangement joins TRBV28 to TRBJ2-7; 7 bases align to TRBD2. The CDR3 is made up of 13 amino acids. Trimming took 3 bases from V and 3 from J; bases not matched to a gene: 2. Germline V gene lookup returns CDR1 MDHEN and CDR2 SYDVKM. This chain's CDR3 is CASSFGLDYEQYF. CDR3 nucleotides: TGTGCCAGCAGTTTCGGACTAGACTACGAGCAGTACTTC.

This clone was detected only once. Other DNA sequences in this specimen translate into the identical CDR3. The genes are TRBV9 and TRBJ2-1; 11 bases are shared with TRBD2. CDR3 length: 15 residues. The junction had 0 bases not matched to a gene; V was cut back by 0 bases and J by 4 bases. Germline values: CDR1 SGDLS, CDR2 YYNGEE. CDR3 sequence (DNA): TGTGCCAGCAGCGTAGGGACTAGCGGGTACAATGAGCAGTTCTTC. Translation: CASSVGTSGYNEQFF.

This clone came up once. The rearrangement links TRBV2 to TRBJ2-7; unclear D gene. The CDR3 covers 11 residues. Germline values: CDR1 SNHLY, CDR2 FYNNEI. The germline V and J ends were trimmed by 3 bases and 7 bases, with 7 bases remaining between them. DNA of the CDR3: TGTGCCAGCAGTGAGATCCGGGAGCAGTACTTC. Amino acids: CASSEIREQYF.

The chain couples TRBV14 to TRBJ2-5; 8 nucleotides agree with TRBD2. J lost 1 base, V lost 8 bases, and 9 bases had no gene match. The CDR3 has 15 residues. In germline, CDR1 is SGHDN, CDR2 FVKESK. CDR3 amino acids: CASGPVAGIQETQYF. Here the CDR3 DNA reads TGTGCCAGCGGGCCCGTAGCGGGGATCCAAGAGACCCAGTACTTC.

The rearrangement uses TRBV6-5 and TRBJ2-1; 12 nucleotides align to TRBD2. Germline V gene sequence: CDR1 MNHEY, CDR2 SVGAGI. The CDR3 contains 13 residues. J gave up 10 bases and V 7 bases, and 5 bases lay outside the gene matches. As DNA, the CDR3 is TGTGCCAGCACCTTGGGACTAGCGGGCGAGCAGTTCTTC. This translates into CASTLGLAGEQFF.